The source of this T cell receptor beta chain is a study of blood T cell repertoires in COVID-19. The ends were cut back, 2 bases at V and 8 bases at J, with 7 bases in the middle. The CDR3 runs 12 residues. In germline, CDR1 is LGHDT, CDR2 YNNKEL (reference sequence). TCRdb's table, derived via immunoSEQ multiplex PCR, lists solely in-frame clones and lacks some. Of about 210,000 clones listed, about 86% were seen once; the top ten hold approximately 1.5%. This sequence joins TRBV3-1 (or the pseudogene TRBV3-2) and TRBJ2-1; no reliable D call. Source material: peripheral blood. The receptor was derived from a man between 18 and 29 years old with active or convalescent COVID-19. The CDR3 DNA sequence: TGTGCCAGCAGCCAATTTAAATATGAGCAGTTCTTC. It specifies CASSQFKYEQFF.